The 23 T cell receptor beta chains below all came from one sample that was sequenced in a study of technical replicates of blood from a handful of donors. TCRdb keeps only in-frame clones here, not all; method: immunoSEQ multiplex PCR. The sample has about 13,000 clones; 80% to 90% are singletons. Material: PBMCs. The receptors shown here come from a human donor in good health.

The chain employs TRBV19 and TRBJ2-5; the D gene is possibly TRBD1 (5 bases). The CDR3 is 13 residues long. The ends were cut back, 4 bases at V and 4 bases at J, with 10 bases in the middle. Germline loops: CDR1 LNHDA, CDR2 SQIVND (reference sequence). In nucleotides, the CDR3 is TGTGCCAGTAGTACAGGGTGGGCAGAGACCCAGTACTTC. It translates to CASSTGWAETQYF.

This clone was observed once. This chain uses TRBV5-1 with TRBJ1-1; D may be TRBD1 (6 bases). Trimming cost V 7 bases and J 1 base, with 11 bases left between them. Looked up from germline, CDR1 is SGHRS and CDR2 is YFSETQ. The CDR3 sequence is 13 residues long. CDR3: CASLDRENTEAFF. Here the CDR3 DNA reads TGCGCCAGCTTGGACAGAGAGAACACTGAAGCTTTCTTT.

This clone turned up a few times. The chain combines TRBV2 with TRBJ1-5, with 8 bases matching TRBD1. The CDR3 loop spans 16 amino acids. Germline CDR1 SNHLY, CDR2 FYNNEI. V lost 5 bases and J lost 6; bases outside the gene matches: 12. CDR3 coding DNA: TGTGCCAGCAGTACAGGACAGGGAGGAAGGGGTCAGCCCCAGCATTTT. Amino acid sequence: CASSTGQGGRGQPQHF.

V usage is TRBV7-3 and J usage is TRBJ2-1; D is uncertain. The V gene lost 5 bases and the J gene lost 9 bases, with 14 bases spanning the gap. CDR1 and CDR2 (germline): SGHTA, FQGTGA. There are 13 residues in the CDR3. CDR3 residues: CASSPDPPGEQFF. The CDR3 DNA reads TGTGCCAGCAGCCCAGACCCACCGGGTGAGCAGTTCTTC.

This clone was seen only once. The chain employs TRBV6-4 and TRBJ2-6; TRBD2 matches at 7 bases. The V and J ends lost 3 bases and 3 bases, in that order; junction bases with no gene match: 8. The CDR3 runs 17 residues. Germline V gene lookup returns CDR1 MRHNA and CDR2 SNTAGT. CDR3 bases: TGTGCCAGCAGTGATGGTGCGGGAGTCAGTGGGGCCAACGTCCTGACTTTC. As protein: CASSDGAGVSGANVLTF.

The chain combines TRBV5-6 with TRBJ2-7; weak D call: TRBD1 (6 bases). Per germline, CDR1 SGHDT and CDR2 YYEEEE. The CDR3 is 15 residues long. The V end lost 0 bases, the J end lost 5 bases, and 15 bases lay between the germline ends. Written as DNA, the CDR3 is TGTGCCAGCAGCTTGGCCGGACAGCCTTCGGACGAGCAGTACTTC. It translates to CASSLAGQPSDEQYF.

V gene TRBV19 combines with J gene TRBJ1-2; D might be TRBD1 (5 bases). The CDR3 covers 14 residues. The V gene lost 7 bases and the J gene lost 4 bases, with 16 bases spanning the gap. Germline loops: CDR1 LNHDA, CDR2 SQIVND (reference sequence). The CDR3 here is CASKGLTLGYGYTF. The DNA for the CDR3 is TGTGCCAGTAAGGGGTTGACGCTGGGCTATGGCTACACCTTC. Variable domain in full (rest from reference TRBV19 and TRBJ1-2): DGGITQSPKYLFRKEGQNVTLSCEQNLNHDAMYWYRQDPGQGLRLIYYSQIVNDFQKGDIAEGYSVSREKKESFPLTVTSAQKNPTAFYLCASKGLTLGYGYTFGSGTRLTVV.

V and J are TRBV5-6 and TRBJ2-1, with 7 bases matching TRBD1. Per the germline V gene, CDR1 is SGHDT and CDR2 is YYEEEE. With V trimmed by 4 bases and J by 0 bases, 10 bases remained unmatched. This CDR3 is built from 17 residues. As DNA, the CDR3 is TGTGCCAGCAGCCCCCGGACAGGCCTAAGCTCCTACAATGAGCAGTTCTTC. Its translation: CASSPRTGLSSYNEQFF.

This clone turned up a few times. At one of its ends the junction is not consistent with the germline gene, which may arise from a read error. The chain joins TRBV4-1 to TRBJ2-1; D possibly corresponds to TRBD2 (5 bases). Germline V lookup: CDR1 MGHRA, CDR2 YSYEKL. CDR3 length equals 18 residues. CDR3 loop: CASCQLDLVPSSYNEQFF. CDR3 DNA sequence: TGCGCCAGCTGCCAACTAGATTTGGTCCCTAGCTCCTACAATGAGCAGTTCTTC.

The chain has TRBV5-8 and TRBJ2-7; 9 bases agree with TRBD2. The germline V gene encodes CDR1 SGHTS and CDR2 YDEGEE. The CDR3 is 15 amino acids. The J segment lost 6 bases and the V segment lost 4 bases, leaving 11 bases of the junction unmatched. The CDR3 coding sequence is TGTGCCAGCAGCCCCGGGACTAGCTCGGGAGGCGAGCAGTACTTC. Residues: CASSPGTSSGGEQYF.

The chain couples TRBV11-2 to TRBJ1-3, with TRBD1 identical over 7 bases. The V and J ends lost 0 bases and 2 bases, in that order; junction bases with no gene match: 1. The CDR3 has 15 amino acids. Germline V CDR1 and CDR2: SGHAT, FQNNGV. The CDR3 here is CASSLEGTAGNTIYF. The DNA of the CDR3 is TGTGCCAGCAGCTTAGAGGGGACAGCTGGAAACACCATATATTTT.

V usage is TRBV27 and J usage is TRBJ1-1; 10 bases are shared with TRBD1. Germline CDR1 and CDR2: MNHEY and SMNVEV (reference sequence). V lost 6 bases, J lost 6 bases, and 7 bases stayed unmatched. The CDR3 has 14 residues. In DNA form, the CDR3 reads TGTGCCAGCAGCCCCGGGACAGGGGTTTCTGAAGCTTTCTTT. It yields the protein CASSPGTGVSEAFF.

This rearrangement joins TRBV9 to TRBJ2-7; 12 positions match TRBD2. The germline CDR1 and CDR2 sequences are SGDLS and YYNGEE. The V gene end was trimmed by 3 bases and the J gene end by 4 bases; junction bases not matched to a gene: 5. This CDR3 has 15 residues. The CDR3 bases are TGTGCCAGCAGCGAGACTAGCGGGAGTGTGTACGAGCAGTACTTC. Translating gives CASSETSGSVYEQYF.

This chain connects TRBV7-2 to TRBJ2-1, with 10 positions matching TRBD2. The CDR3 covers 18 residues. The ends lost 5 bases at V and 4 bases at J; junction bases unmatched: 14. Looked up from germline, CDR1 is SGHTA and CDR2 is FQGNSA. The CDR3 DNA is TGTGCCAGCAGCAAACCCCGATCCGGGACTAGCGCATACAATGAGCAGTTCTTC. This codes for CASSKPRSGTSAYNEQFF.

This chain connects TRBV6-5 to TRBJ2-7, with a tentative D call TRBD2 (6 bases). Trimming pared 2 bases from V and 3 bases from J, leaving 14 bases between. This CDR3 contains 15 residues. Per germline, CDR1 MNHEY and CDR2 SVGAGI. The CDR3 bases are TGTGCCAGCAGTTACCTAGCGTACAACAGCTACGAGCAGTACTTC. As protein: CASSYLAYNSYEQYF.

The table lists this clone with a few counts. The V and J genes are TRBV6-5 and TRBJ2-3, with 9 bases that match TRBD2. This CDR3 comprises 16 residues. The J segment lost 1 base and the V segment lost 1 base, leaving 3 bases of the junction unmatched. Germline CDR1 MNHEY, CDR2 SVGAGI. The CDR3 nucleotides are TGTGCCAGCAGTTACTGGCTAGCGGGACGCACAGATACGCAGTATTTT. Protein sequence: CASSYWLAGRTDTQYF.

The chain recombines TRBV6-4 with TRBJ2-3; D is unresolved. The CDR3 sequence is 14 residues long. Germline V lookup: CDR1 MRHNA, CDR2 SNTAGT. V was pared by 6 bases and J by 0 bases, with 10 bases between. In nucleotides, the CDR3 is TGTGCCAGCAGGGACCTTTCTAGCACAGATACGCAGTATTTT. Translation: CASRDLSSTDTQYF.

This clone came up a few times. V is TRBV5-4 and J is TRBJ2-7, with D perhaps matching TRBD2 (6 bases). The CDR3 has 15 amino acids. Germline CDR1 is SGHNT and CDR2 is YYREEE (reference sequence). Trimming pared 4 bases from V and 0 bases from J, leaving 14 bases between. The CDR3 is CASSLGGAGSYEQYF. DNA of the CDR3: TGTGCCAGCAGCCTAGGTGGAGCGGGCTCCTACGAGCAGTACTTC.

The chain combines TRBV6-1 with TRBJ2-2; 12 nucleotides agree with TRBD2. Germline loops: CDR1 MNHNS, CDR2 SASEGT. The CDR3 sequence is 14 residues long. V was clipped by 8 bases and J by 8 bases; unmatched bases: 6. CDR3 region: CASDRLAGEGELFF. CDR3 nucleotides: TGTGCCAGCGATCGACTAGCGGGAGAAGGGGAGCTGTTTTTT.

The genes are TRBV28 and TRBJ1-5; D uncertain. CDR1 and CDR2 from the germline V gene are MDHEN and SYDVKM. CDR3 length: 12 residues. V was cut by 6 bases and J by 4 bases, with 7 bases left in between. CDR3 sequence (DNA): TGTGCCAGCAGCCCACTTAATCAGCCCCAGCATTTT. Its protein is CASSPLNQPQHF.

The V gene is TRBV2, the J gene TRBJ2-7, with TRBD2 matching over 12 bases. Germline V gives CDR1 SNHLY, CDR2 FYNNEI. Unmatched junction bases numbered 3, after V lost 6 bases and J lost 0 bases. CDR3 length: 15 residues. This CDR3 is CASRETSGGSYEQYF. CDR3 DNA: TGTGCCAGCAGAGAGACTAGCGGGGGCTCCTACGAGCAGTACTTC.

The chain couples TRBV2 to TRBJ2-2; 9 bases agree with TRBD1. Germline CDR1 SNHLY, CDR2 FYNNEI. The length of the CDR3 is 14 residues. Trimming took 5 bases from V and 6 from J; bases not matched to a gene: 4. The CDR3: CASSIQGAPGELFF. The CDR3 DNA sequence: TGTGCCAGCAGTATACAGGGGGCCCCCGGGGAGCTGTTTTTT.

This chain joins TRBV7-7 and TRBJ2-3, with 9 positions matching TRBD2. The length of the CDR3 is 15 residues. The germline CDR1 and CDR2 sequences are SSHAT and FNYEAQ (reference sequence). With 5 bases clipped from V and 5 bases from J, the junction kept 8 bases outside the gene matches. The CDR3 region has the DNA TGTGCCAGCAGCCACTCCGGCGGGAGGGGAGATACGCAGTATTTT. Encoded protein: CASSHSGGRGDTQYF.